Listed below are T cell receptor beta chains from one sample, sequenced in a study of T cell responses to AZD1222 COVID-19 vaccine. Repertoires were generated with immunoSEQ multiplex PCR, while TCRdb's copy carries only in-frame clones and drops some. This sample yields 89,000 or so clones, of which 70% to 90% are seen a single time; 4.5% to 7% belongs to the top ten. The sample here was peripheral blood, taken 28 days after the second AZD1222 dose. The receptors were gathered from an adult who received the AZD1222 COVID-19 vaccine. Both conserved end residues are part of each CDR3. Each record gives: J gene, V gene, D gene, clone size, CDR3 DNA, CDR3 protein. A D gene is named only where the DNA matches it firmly. The size of a clone is reported for some rows only, either as once, few or many, or as a class for expanded clones.

TRBJ1-2 | TRBV28 | TRBD1 | - | TGTGCCAGCAGTCCTCAGGGACAGCCTCTTAACTATGGCTACACCTTC | CASSPQGQPLNYGYTF
TRBJ2-7 | TRBV7-9 | TRBD2 | - | TGTGCCAGCAGCTTGGGGCTAGCGGGAGTAACCTACGAGCAGTACTTC | CASSLGLAGVTYEQYF
TRBJ1-5 | TRBV29-1 | - | - | TGCAGCGTTGGAACAGGGAGCAATCAGCCCCAGCATTTT | CSVGTGSNQPQHF
TRBJ1-1 | TRBV6-1 | TRBD1 | - | TGTGCCAGCAGTGATCGGACAGGGTGGCGCGACACTGAAGCTTTCTTT | CASSDRTGWRDTEAFF
TRBJ2-7 | TRBV28 | - | - | TGTGCCAGCAGTTTAAGCCTAGCCCCTCCCTACGAGCAGTACTTC | CASSLSLAPPYEQYF
TRBJ1-2 | TRBV24-1 | - | - | TGTGCCACCAGTGATTCCTACAGAGACTATGGCTACACCTTC | CATSDSYRDYGYTF
TRBJ2-5 | TRBV5-4 | - | - | TGTGCCAGCAGCCCCGGGGCGTACCAAGAGACCCAGTACTTC | CASSPGAYQETQYF
TRBJ1-4 | TRBV4-3 | - | - | TGCGCCAGCAGCCGGGCAGGCCGAGGGGATGAAAAACTGTTTTTT | CASSRAGRGDEKLFF
TRBJ2-7 | TRBV30 | TRBD2 | - | TGTGCCTGGAGTCGGAGCGGGGGCTACGAGCAGTACTTC | CAWSRSGGYEQYF
TRBJ2-1 | TRBV28 | - | - | TGTGCCAGCAGTTCCGCCGGTGACTACAATGAGCAGTTCTTC | CASSSAGDYNEQFF
TRBJ1-2 | TRBV7-9 | - | - | TGTGCCAGCAGCTTAGAGGCCGGAGTTATCGGAGGCTACACCTTC | CASSLEAGVIGGYTF
TRBJ2-1 | TRBV6-2/TRBV6-3 | TRBD2 | - | TGTGCCAGCAGTTACTCGCGGGAGTATGAGCAGTTCTTC | CASSYSREYEQFF
TRBJ1-6 | TRBV5-8 | TRBD1 | - | TGTGCCAGCAGCTGGGGACAGGGAGACTCACCCCTCCACTTT | CASSWGQGDSPLHF
TRBJ1-6 | TRBV7-9 | TRBD1 | - | TGTGCCAGCAGCCCATACCCCGGGACAGGGATTTCACCCCTCCACTTT | CASSPYPGTGISPLHF
TRBJ1-1 | TRBV2 | - | few | TGTGCCAGCAGCGGGGCTTTTCGGTCCGAAGCTTTCTTT | CASSGAFRSEAFF
TRBJ2-7 | TRBV9 | TRBD1 | - | TGTGCCAGCAGCCCTCAGACAGGGCCCACCTACGAGCAGTACTTC | CASSPQTGPTYEQYF
TRBJ2-1 | TRBV20-1 | - | once | TGCAGTGCTAGTCTCGGGGTTTGGGGTGGAAATGAGCAGTTCTTC | CSASLGVWGGNEQFF
TRBJ1-2 | TRBV5-6 | - | - | TGTGCCAGCAGCTTGGCTTATGGCTATGGCTACACCTTC | CASSLAYGYGYTF
TRBJ1-2 | TRBV5-1 | - | - | TGCGCCAGCAGCTTGGCTCTGGGCAGCGGATATGGCTACACCTTC | CASSLALGSGYGYTF
TRBJ1-4 | TRBV27 | TRBD1 | once | TGTGCCAGCAGGCGGACAGGGGGCAATGAAAAACTGTTTTTT | CASRRTGGNEKLFF
TRBJ2-7 | TRBV10-1 | - | - | TGCGCCAGCAGAAACGAGCAGTACTTC | CASRNEQYF
TRBJ1-6 | TRBV7-2 | - | - | TGTGCCAGCAGCTTAGGCAGGGAGGGTTCACCCCTCCACTTT | CASSLGREGSPLHF
TRBJ1-5 | TRBV2 | - | - | TGTGCCAGCAGCGAAGGAGTGGGCAATCAGCCCCAGCATTTT | CASSEGVGNQPQHF
TRBJ1-1 | TRBV3-1/TRBV3-2 | TRBD1 | - | TGTGCCAGCAGCCTCGGGACAGGGCAAGCTTTCTTT | CASSLGTGQAFF
TRBJ2-3 | TRBV7-9 | - | - | TGTGCCAGCAGCCCCTGGGGCTCTGGCACAGATACGCAGTATTTT | CASSPWGSGTDTQYF
TRBJ2-4 | TRBV11-2 | - | - | TGTGCCAGCAGCTTAGGAGCACTCCCTGGAAAGGACATTCAGTACTTC | CASSLGALPGKDIQYF
TRBJ2-2 | TRBV28 | - | once | TGTGCCAGCAGTTTATACCCCCCACGGATGAACACCGGGGAGCTGTTTTTT | CASSLYPPRMNTGELFF
TRBJ2-5 | TRBV18 | - | - | TGTGCCAGCTCACCACTGGGCCCCCCGGAGACCCAGTACTTC | CASSPLGPPETQYF
TRBJ2-5 | TRBV7-8 | - | - | TGTGCCAGCAGCCCAGGGGAGACCCAGTACTTC | CASSPGETQYF
TRBJ2-1 | TRBV27 | - | - | TGTGCCAGCAGTTTGTACAATGAGCAGTTCTTC | CASSLYNEQFF
TRBJ2-7 | TRBV9 | - | - | TGTGCCAGCAGCGTAGGAGGAAACAGCCGCTCCTACGAGCAGTACTTC | CASSVGGNSRSYEQYF
TRBJ2-5 | TRBV5-1 | - | - | TGCGCCAGCAGCTTGGTCGGCGAGACCCAGTACTTC | CASSLVGETQYF
TRBJ1-6 | TRBV5-1 | - | - | TGCGCCAGCAGCTTGGGCCGACCAGTGGAGAGCTCCTATAATTCACCCCTCCACTTT | CASSLGRPVESSYNSPLHF
TRBJ2-7 | TRBV15 | TRBD2 | few | TGTGCCACCAGCAAGCCCGGGCGGGGGGATTCCTACGAGCAGTACTTC | CATSKPGRGDSYEQYF
TRBJ1-2 | TRBV7-8 | - | - | TGTGCCAGCAGCTTAGCGCGGTTCGATGGCTACACCTTC | CASSLARFDGYTF
TRBJ2-5 | TRBV3-1/TRBV3-2 | - | - | TGTGCCAGCAGCCCCTTTCTAGGGACCCAGTACTTC | CASSPFLGTQYF
TRBJ2-4 | TRBV30 | - | - | TGTGCCTGGAGCGTTACGGCAGGGTTGGTTGCCAAAAACATTCAGTACTTC | CAWSVTAGLVAKNIQYF
TRBJ2-5 | TRBV10-1 | - | - | TGCGCCAGCAGTGACTCTGGCGGGAATGGTGGTGAGACCCAGTACTTC | CASSDSGGNGGETQYF
TRBJ2-6 | TRBV20-1 | - | - | TGCAGTGCTAGTAGCTCTGGGGCCAACGTCCTGACTTTC | CSASSSGANVLTF
TRBJ2-1 | TRBV4-3 | TRBD1 | - | TGCGCCAGCAGCACCTACACAGGGGGTGAGCAGTTCTTC | CASSTYTGGEQFF
TRBJ1-4 | TRBV28 | - | - | TGTGCCAGCACCCCTGATCAGGGGCGGGGTGAAAAACTGTTTTTT | CASTPDQGRGEKLFF
TRBJ2-1 | TRBV5-1 | TRBD1 | - | TGCGCCAGCAGCGAGACAGGGAGCTCCTACAATGAGCAGTTCTTC | CASSETGSSYNEQFF
TRBJ1-1 | TRBV7-9 | TRBD1 | - | TGTGCCAGCAGTCCCGGGACAGGGGGCTTGGTGAACACTGAAGCTTTCTTT | CASSPGTGGLVNTEAFF
TRBJ2-3 | TRBV5-4 | - | - | TGTGCCAGCAGCTTGGCGGCAAAAACAGATACGCAGTATTTT | CASSLAAKTDTQYF
TRBJ1-5 | TRBV27 | - | - | TGTGCCAGCAGCCCCGGGTCCGGGATGGGCAATCAGCCCCAGCATTTT | CASSPGSGMGNQPQHF
TRBJ1-5 | TRBV11-3 | - | few | TGTGCCAGCAGCTTACGGGGGCCCCTGTATAGCAATCAGCCCCAGCATTTT | CASSLRGPLYSNQPQHF
TRBJ2-1 | TRBV24-1 | TRBD2 | - | TGTGCCACCAGTGACCCTAGCGGGAGAGGACCCAATGAGCAGTTCTTC | CATSDPSGRGPNEQFF
TRBJ2-4 | TRBV19 | - | - | TGTGCCAGTAGCCAAATAGGGGTCGGGTCCAAAAACATTCAGTACTTC | CASSQIGVGSKNIQYF
TRBJ2-6 | TRBV6-6 | TRBD2 | - | TGTGCCAGCAGCCCCGGGACTAGCGGGAGGACTAGGTCTGGGGCCAACGTCCTGACTTTC | CASSPGTSGRTRSGANVLTF
TRBJ2-5 | TRBV5-1 | - | - | TGCGCCAGCAGCCCGTACCAAGAGACCCAGTACTTC | CASSPYQETQYF
TRBJ1-5 | TRBV28 | - | - | TGTGCCAGCACCCGTGGAGGGGGATATAGCAATCAGCCCCAGCATTTT | CASTRGGGYSNQPQHF